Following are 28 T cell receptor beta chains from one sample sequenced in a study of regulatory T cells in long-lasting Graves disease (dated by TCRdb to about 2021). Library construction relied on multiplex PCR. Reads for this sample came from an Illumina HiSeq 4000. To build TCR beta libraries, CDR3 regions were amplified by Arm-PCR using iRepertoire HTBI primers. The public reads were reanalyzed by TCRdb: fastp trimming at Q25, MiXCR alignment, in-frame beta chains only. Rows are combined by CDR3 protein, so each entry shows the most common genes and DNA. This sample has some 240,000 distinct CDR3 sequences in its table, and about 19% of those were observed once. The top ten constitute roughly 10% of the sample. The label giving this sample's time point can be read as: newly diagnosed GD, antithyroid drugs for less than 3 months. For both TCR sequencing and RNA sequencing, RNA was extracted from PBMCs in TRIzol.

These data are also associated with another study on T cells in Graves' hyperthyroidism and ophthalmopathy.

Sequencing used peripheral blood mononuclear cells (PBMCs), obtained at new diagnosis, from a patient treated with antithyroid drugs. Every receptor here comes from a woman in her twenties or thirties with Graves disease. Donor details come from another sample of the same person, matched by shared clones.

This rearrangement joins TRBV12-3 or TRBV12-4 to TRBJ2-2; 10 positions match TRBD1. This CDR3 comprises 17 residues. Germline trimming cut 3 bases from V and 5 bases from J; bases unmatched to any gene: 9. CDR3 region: CASSFPRQGARTGELFF. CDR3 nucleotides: TGTGCCAGCAGTTTCCCTAGACAGGGGGCGCGGACCGGGGAGCTGTTTTTT.

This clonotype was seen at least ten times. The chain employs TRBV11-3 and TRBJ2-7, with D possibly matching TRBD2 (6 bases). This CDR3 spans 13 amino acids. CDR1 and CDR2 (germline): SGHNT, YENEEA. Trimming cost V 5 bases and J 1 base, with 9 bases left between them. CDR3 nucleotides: TGTGCCAGCAGCCCCGGGACTTCCTACGAGCAGTACTTC. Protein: CASSPGTSYEQYF. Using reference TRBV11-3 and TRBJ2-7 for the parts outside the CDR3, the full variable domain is EAGVVQSPRYKIIEKKQPVAFWCNPISGHNTLYWYLQNLGQGPELLIRYENEEAVDDSQLPKDRFSAERLKGVDSTLKIQPAELGDSAVYLCASSPGTSYEQYFGPGTRLTVT.

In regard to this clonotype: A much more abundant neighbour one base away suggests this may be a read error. CDR3 in DNA: TGCGCCAGCAGCTTTGAGAATCACTTTTGCGAGCAGTACTTC. It encodes CASSFENHFCEQYF. This sequence joins TRBV5-1 and TRBJ2-7; D unresolved. Trimming cost V 2 bases and J 6 bases, with 15 bases left between them. Germline lookup yields CDR1 SGHRS and CDR2 YFSETQ. The CDR3 has 14 amino acids.

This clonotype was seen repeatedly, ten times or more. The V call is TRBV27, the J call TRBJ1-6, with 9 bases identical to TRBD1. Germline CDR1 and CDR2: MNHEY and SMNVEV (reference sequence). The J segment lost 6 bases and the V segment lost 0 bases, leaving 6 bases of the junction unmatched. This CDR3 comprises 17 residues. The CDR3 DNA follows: TGTGCCAGCAGTTTATCAAAACAGGGGGCAAGTAATTCACCCCTCCACTTT. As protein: CASSLSKQGASNSPLHF.

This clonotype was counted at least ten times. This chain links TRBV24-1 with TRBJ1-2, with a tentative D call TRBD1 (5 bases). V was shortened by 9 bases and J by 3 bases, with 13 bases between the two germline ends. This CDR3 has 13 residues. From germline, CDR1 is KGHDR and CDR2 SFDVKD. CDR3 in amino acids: CATSRDGDYGYTF. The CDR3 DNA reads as TGTGCCACCTCTAGGGACGGAGACTATGGCTACACCTTC.

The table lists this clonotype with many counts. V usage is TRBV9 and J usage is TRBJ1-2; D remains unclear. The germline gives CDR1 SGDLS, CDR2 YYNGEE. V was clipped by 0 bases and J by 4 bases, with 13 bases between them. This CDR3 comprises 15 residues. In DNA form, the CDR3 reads TGTGCCAGCAGCGTAGGGACCTCACGGGGCTATGGCTACACCTTC. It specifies CASSVGTSRGYGYTF.

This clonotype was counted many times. Here the CDR3 reads CASSLWGVTEAFF. The CDR3 region has the DNA TGTGCCAGCAGCTTGTGGGGGGTCACTGAAGCTTTCTTT. The rearrangement joins TRBV11-2 to TRBJ1-1; perhaps TRBD1 as D (5 bases). Per germline, CDR1 SGHAT and CDR2 FQNNGV. The CDR3 is made up of 13 amino acids. Trimming left V 3 bases short and J 4 bases short, with 9 bases between. The complete variable domain, with remaining parts taken from reference TRBV11-2 and TRBJ1-1, reads EAGVAQSPRYKIIEKRQSVAFWCNPISGHATLYWYQQILGQGPKLLIQFQNNGVVDDSQLPKDRFSAERLKGVDSTLKIQPAKLEDSAVYLCASSLWGVTEAFFGQGTRLTVV.

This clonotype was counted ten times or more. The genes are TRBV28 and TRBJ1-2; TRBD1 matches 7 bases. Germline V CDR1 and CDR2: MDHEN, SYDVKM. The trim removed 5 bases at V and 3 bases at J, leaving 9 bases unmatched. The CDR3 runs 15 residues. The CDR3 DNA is TGTGCCAGCAGTCCCCAGGGGGAGGAGTACTATGGCTACACCTTC. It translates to CASSPQGEEYYGYTF.

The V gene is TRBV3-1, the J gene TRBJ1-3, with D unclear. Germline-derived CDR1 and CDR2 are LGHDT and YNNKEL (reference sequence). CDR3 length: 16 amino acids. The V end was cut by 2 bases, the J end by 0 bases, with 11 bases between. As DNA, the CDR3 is TGTGCCAGCAGCCAAAGTTTTCGGAGCTCTGGAAACACCATATATTTT. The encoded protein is CASSQSFRSSGNTIYF.

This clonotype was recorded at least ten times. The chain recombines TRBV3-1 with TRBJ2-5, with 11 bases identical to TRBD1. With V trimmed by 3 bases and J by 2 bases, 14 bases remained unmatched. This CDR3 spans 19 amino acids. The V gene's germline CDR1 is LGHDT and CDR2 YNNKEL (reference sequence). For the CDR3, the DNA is TGTGCCAGCAGCCAGCTGTTCGGGACAGGGGGTTTACCTCAAGAGACCCAGTACTTC. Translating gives CASSQLFGTGGLPQETQYF.

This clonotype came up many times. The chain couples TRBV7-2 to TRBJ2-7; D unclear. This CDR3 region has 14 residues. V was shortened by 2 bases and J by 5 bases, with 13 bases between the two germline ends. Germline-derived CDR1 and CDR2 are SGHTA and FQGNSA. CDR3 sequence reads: CASSLWAIGNEQYF. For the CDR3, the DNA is TGTGCCAGCAGCTTATGGGCCATTGGGAACGAGCAGTACTTC.

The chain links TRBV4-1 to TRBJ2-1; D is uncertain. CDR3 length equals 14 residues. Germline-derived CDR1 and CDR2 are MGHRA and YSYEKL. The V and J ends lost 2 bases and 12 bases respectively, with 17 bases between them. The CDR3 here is CASSQPAPQTGQFF. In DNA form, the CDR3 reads TGCGCCAGCAGCCAACCCGCGCCCCAGACCGGGCAGTTCTTC.

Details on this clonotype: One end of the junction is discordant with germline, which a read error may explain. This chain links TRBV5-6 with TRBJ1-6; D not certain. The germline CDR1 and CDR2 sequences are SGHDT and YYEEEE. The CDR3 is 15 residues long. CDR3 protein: CASSFTPNYNSPLPF. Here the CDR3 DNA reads TGTGCCAGCAGCTTCACTCCTAACTATAATTCACCCCTCCCCTTT.

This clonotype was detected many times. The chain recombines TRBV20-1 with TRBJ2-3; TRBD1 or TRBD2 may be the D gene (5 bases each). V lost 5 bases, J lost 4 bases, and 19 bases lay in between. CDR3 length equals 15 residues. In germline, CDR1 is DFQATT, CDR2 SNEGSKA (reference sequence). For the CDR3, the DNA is TGCAGTGCTGCCGGGACCACTCACTCCCCAGATACGCAGTATTTT. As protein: CSAAGTTHSPDTQYF.

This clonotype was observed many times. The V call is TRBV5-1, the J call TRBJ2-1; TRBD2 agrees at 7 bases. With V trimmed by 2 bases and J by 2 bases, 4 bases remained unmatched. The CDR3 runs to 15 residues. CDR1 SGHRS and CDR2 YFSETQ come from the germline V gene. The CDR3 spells CASSFGGGPYNEQFF. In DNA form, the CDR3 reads TGCGCCAGCAGCTTTGGGGGAGGGCCCTACAATGAGCAGTTCTTC.

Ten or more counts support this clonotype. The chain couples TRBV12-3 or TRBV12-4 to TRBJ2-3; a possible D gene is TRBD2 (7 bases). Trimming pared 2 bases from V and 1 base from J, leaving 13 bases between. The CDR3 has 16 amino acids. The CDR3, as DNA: TGTGCCAGCAGTTTAAGTCGGGGGGCCCGCACAGATACGCAGTATTTT. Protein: CASSLSRGARTDTQYF.

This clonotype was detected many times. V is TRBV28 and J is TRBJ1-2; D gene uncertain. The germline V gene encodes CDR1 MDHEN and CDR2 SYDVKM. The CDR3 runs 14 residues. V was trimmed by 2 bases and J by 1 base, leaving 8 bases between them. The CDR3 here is CASSLPGFNYGYTF. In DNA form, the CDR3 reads TGTGCCAGCAGTTTACCGGGTTTTAACTATGGCTACACCTTC.

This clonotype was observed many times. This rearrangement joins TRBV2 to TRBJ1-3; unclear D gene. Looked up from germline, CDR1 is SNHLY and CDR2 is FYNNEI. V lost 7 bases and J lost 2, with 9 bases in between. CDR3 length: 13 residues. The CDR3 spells CASKGRAGNTIYF. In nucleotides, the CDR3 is TGTGCCAGCAAAGGCCGCGCTGGAAACACCATATATTTT. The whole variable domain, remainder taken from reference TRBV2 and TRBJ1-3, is EPEVTQTPSHQVTQMGQEVILRCVPISNHLYFYWYRQILGQKVEFLVSFYNNEISEKSEIFDDQFSVERPDGSNFTLKIRSTKLEDSAMYFCASKGRAGNTIYFGEGSWLTVV.

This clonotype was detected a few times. The DNA for the CDR3 is TGTGCCAGCAGCTTTGGGACAGGGTCTGAAAAACTGTTTTTT. Translation gives CASSFGTGSEKLFF. The chain employs TRBV5-6 and TRBJ1-4, with 9 bases lining up with TRBD1. Germline V lookup: CDR1 SGHDT, CDR2 YYEEEE. Trimming cost V 2 bases and J 7 bases; bases outside gene matches: 3. The CDR3 consists of 14 residues.

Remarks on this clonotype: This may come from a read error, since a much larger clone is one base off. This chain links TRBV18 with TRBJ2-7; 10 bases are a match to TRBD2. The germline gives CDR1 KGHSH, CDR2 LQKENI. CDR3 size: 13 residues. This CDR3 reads CASSRTSGEEQCF. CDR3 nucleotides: TGTGCCAGCTCACGGACTAGCGGTGAAGAGCAGTGCTTC. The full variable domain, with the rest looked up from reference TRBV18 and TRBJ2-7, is NAGVMQNPRHLVRRRGQEARLRCSPMKGHSHVYWYRQLPEEGLKFMVYLQKENIIDESGMPKERFSAEFPKEGPSILRIQQVVRGDSAAYFCASSRTSGEEQCFGPGTRLTVT.

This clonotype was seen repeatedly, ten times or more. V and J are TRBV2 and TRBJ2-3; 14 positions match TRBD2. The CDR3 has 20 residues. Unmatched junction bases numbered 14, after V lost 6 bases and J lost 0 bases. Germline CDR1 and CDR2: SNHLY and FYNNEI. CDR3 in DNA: TGTGCCAGCAGGGCGCGCCTGGGACTAGCGGGGGAAACTAGCACAGATACGCAGTATTTT. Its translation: CASRARLGLAGETSTDTQYF. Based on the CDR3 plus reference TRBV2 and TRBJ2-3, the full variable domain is EPEVTQTPSHQVTQMGQEVILRCVPISNHLYFYWYRQILGQKVEFLVSFYNNEISEKSEIFDDQFSVERPDGSNFTLKIRSTKLEDSAMYFCASRARLGLAGETSTDTQYFGPGTRLTVL.

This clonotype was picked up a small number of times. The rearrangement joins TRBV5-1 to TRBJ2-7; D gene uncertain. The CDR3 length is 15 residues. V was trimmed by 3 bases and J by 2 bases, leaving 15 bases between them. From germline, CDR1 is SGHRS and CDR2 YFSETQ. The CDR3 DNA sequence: TGCGCCAGCAGCTGGCAAGAAGGGTTGACCTACGAGCAGTACTTC. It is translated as CASSWQEGLTYEQYF.

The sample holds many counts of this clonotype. The CDR3 protein is CASSQVADRGQNEQYF. The CDR3 DNA sequence: TGCGCCAGCAGCCAGGTTGCGGACAGGGGGCAGAACGAGCAGTACTTC. The rearrangement joins TRBV4-1 to TRBJ2-7; 11 positions match TRBD1. The V segment lost 3 bases and the J segment 5 bases; nucleotides outside the gene matches: 9. Germline V gives CDR1 MGHRA, CDR2 YSYEKL. This CDR3 is 16 amino acids long.

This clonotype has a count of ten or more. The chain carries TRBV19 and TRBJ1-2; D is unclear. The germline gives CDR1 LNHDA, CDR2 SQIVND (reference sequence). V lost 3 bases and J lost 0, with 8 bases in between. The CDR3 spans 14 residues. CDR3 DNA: TGTGCCAGTAGTATTGATAATCCTAACTATGGCTACACCTTC. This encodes CASSIDNPNYGYTF.

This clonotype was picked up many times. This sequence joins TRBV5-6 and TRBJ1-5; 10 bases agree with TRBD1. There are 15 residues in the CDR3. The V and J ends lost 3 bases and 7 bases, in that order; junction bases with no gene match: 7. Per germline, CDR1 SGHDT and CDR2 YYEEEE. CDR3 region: CASSSAGTGVQPQHF. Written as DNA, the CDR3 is TGTGCCAGCAGCTCCGCCGGGACAGGGGTACAGCCCCAGCATTTT. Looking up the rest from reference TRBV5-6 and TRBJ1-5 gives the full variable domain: DAGVTQSPTHLIKTRGQQVTLRCSPKSGHDTVSWYQQALGQGPQFIFQYYEEEERQRGNFPDRFSGHQFPNYSSELNVNALLLGDSALYLCASSSAGTGVQPQHFGDGTRLSIL.

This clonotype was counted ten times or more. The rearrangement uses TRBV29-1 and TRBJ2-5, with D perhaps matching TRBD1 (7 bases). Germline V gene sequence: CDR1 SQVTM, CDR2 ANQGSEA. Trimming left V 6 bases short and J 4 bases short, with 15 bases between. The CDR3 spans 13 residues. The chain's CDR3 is CSVGGGSAETQYF. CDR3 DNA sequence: TGCAGCGTAGGAGGGGGCTCGGCAGAGACCCAGTACTTC.

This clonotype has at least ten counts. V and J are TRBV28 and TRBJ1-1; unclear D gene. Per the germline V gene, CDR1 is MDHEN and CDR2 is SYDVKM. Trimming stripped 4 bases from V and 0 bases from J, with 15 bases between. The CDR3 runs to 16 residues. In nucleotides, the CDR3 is TGTGCCAGCAGTTCCGGACCCTTAAACATGAACACTGAAGCTTTCTTT. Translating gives CASSSGPLNMNTEAFF.

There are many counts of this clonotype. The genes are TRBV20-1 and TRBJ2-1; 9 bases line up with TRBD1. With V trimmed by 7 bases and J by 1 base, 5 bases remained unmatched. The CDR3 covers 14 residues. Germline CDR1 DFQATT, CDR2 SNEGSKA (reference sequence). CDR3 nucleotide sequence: TGCAGTGTAGGGACAGGGCGATCCTACAATGAGCAGTTCTTC. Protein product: CSVGTGRSYNEQFF.